The clone carrying this T cell receptor (beta chain) was recorded a few times. Its antigen is currently unknown. The entry originates in a study of cytomegalovirus exposure and HLA in healthy donors. As for the study in general: Prior work identified roughly 120 million unique TCR beta sequences in some 200 million T cells. Findings of the study overall: One cluster of highly shared sequence variants probably arose as a sequencing artifact. Using a false discovery rate of 0.05, a later analysis showed that 16,000 or so TCR beta sequences were associated with HLA alleles. Cytomegalovirus status was reportedly diagnosed by the classifier with high sensitivity and specificity.

The study ran its PCR with 60 Vbeta and 13 Jbeta primers. Some clones are missing from TCRdb's copy, which holds only in-frame ones; the method was immunoSEQ multiplex PCR. The table has about 91,000 clones, roughly 60% seen once. CDR3 length equals 13 residues. The V and J ends lost 9 bases and 5 bases, in that order; junction bases with no gene match: 6. The germline gives CDR1 SNHLY, CDR2 FYNNEI. J is TRBJ1-2 and V is TRBV2, with 10 nucleotides matching TRBD1. This receptor was identified in a human donor in good health. Sequencing was done on a sample of PBMCs. The CDR3 is CARTGTGVYGYTF. The CDR3 region has the DNA TGTGCCAGGACAGGGACAGGGGTGTATGGCTACACCTTC.